The clone carrying this T cell receptor (beta chain) has ten or more counts. The antigen remains undetermined. The entry originates in a study of response to subunit inactivated influenza vaccine. Study-wide points: Researchers suggested that each seasonal influenza vaccination recruits few new T cells.

Germline V lookup: CDR1 MNHEY, CDR2 SMNVEV (reference sequence). With 4 bases clipped from V and 0 bases from J, the junction kept 14 bases outside the gene matches. The CDR3 is 18 residues long. TCRdb called the RT-PCR reads again in MiXCR, with one record for every CDR3 protein. The sample has approximately 570,000 distinct CDR3 sequences, about 7.6% seen once. J is TRBJ1-1 and V is TRBV27; 7 nucleotides agree with TRBD1. The source material was PBMCs from blood, sampled less than 30 months after vaccination. This clonotype was sampled from a man between 50 and 75 years old who received an inactivated influenza vaccine. The CDR3 region has the DNA TGTGCCAGCAGTTCGACCTTACAGGGGCGGGGGATGAACACTGAAGCTTTCTTT. Its protein is CASSSTLQGRGMNTEAFF.